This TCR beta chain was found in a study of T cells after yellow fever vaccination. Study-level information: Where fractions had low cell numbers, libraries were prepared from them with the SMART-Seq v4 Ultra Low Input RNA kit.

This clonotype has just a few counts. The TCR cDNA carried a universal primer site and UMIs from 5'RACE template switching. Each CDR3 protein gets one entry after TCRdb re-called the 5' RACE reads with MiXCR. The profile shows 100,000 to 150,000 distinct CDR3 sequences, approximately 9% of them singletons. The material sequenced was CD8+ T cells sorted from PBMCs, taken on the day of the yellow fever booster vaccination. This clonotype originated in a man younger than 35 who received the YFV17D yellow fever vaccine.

The CDR3 spells CASSPRAQETQYF. In DNA, the CDR3 is TGTGCCAGCAGTCCACGGGCACAAGAGACCCAGTACTTC. The rearrangement links TRBV6-5 to TRBJ2-5, with D unresolved. The CDR3 totals 13 residues. V gave up 5 bases and J gave up 2 bases, with 9 bases separating them. Germline V gene sequence: CDR1 MNHEY, CDR2 SVGAGI.